This is a list of T cell receptor beta chains from one sample in a study of tumor-infiltrating lymphocytes in primary liver carcinoma. TCRdb re-analysed the multiplex PCR reads in MiXCR, keeping a single row per CDR3 protein. The sample lists about 300,000 distinct CDR3 sequences; 55% to 65% were seen once. Sequenced material: peripheral blood. The origin of the receptors is a man aged 40-49 years with primary liver carcinoma and hepatitis B virus infection. Both conserved end residues are part of each CDR3. Fields, in order: J gene, D gene, clone size, V gene, CDR3 protein, CDR3 DNA. A D gene is named only where the DNA matches it firmly. Clone size is shown for a subset of rows, as once, few, many or a class of expanded clone.

J: TRBJ2-5; D: .; size: few; V: TRBV12-3/TRBV12-4; CDR3: CASSGGSTQETQYF; DNA: TGTGCCAGCAGCGGCGGGTCCACTCAAGAGACCCAGTACTTC
J: TRBJ2-7; D: TRBD2; size: .; V: TRBV11-2; CDR3: CASSPLSSGRTRGYEQYF; DNA: TGTGCCAGCAGCCCTCTAAGTAGCGGGAGGACCCGGGGGTACGAGCAGTATTTC
J: TRBJ2-5; D: TRBD2; size: many; V: TRBV6-2/TRBV6-3; CDR3: CASSTPLAGVVETQYF; DNA: TGTGCCAGCAGTACGCCCCTAGCGGGAGTCGTAGAGACCCAGTACTTC
J: TRBJ2-3; D: .; size: .; V: TRBV5-1; CDR3: CASSFPGEDTQYF; DNA: TGCGCCAGCAGCTTCCCGGGGGAAGATACGCAGTATTTT
J: TRBJ2-7; D: .; size: .; V: TRBV11-1; CDR3: CASSSHVGFEQYF; DNA: TGTGCCAGTAGCTCCCACGTAGGTTTCGAGCAGTACTTC
J: TRBJ1-1; D: TRBD1; size: .; V: TRBV10-3; CDR3: CATAGQTNTEALF; DNA: TGTGCCACCGCGGGACAGACGAACACTGAAGCTCTCTTT
J: TRBJ1-4; D: .; size: .; V: TRBV5-6; CDR3: CASSFTGGASNEKLFF; DNA: TGTGCCAGCAGCTTCACCGGAGGGGCCTCTAATGAAAAACTGTTTTTT
J: TRBJ1-4; D: .; size: .; V: TRBV6-1; CDR3: CASIPRRGAEKLLF; DNA: TGTGCCAGCATTCCGCGGAGGGGTGCGGAAAAACTGCTTTTT
J: TRBJ2-3; D: .; size: .; V: TRBV5-1; CDR3: CASSLVKTGESTNTQYF; DNA: TGCGCCAGCAGCTTGGTTAAGACGGGAGAGAGCACAAATACGCAGTATTTT
J: TRBJ1-6; D: .; size: .; V: TRBV30; CDR3: CASNIGNSPLHF; DNA: TGTGCCTCGAACATCGGTAATTCACCCCTCCACTTT
J: TRBJ1-2; D: .; size: .; V: TRBV4-2; CDR3: CASSQSAGEGGYTF; DNA: TGTGCCAGCAGCCAATCTGCGGGGGAAGGCGGCTACACCTTC
J: TRBJ1-2; D: .; size: .; V: TRBV24-1; CDR3: CATSDFGRGGYGYTF; DNA: TGTGCCACCAGTGATTTTGGACGCGGCGGCTATGGCTACACCTTC
J: TRBJ2-1; D: TRBD2; size: .; V: TRBV11-2; CDR3: CASSSGTSGGPQEHFF; DNA: TGTGCCAGCAGCTCTGGGACTAGCGGGGGACCCCAGGAACATTTCTTC
J: TRBJ2-7; D: TRBD2; size: .; V: TRBV7-9; CDR3: CASSLSGRTEQYF; DNA: TGTGCCAGCAGCTTAAGCGGGAGGACCGAGCAGTACTTC
J: TRBJ2-5; D: TRBD2; size: .; V: TRBV12-3/TRBV12-4; CDR3: CASSRTSGRGGTQYF; DNA: TGTGCCAGCAGTAGGACTAGCGGGAGGGGGGGGACCCAGTACTTC
J: TRBJ2-7; D: .; size: .; V: TRBV12-3/TRBV12-4; CDR3: CASSFPTTCSRGCEQYF; DNA: TGTGCTAGCAGTTTCCCAACAACATGTAGTCGTGGGTGCGAGCAGTACTTC
J: TRBJ2-2; D: .; size: .; V: TRBV11-2; CDR3: CASSVYTNTGELFF; DNA: TGTGCCAGCAGCGTCTACACGAACACCGGGGAGCTGTTTTTT
J: TRBJ2-3; D: .; size: few; V: TRBV10-3; CDR3: CAISAPATDTQYF; DNA: TGTGCCATCAGTGCACCCGCCACAGATACGCAGTATTTT
J: TRBJ1-1; D: .; size: .; V: TRBV4-2; CDR3: CTSSQGRASYTEAFF; DNA: TGTACCAGCAGCCAAGGCCGAGCTTCGTACACTGAAGCTTTCTTT
J: TRBJ1-4; D: .; size: .; V: TRBV28; CDR3: CASSLIGLVNTGVLNEKLFF; DNA: TGTGCCAGCAGTTTAATAGGTCTGGTGAATACGGGGGTACTGAATGAAAAACTGTTTTTT
J: TRBJ2-1; D: TRBD2; size: .; V: TRBV6-2/TRBV6-3; CDR3: CASSYSTFRTSGRMGEQSF; DNA: TGTGCCAGCAGTTACTCCACCTTCCGGACTAGCGGGAGGATGGGTGAGCAGTCCTTC
J: TRBJ2-2; D: TRBD2; size: .; V: TRBV12-3/TRBV12-4; CDR3: CASSRLAGNTGELFF; DNA: TGTGCCAGCAGTCGACTAGCTGGGAACACCGGGGAGCTGTTTTTT
J: TRBJ2-7; D: .; size: many; V: TRBV10-1; CDR3: CASSEGGGEQYF; DNA: TGCGCCAGCAGTGAGGGGGGCGGCGAGCAGTACTTC
J: TRBJ2-1; D: TRBD2; size: .; V: TRBV6-4; CDR3: CASSKGLAGAINEQFF; DNA: TGTGCCAGCAGTAAGGGACTAGCGGGAGCAATAAATGAGCAGTTCTTC
J: TRBJ2-7; D: .; size: few; V: TRBV28; CDR3: CASNLPQGSYEQYF; DNA: TGTGCCAGCAACCTACCACAGGGATCCTACGAGCAGTACTTC
J: TRBJ2-7; D: .; size: .; V: TRBV6-5; CDR3: CASSCSGEQYF; DNA: TGTGCCAGCAGTTGCTCAGGCGAGCAGTATTTC
J: TRBJ1-4; D: .; size: many; V: TRBV4-1; CDR3: CASSQEAARNEKLFF; DNA: TGCGCCAGCAGCCAAGAGGCGGCGAGGAATGAAAAACTGTTTTTT
J: TRBJ2-7; D: .; size: .; V: TRBV5-6; CDR3: CASSDSRGNYYEQYF; DNA: TGTGCCAGCAGCGACTCAAGGGGAAATTACTACGAGCAGTACTTC